Shown below are 10 T cell receptor beta chains from a single sample sequenced in a study of T cell responses to AZD1222 COVID-19 vaccine. Assay: immunoSEQ multiplex PCR; the TCRdb copy retains only in-frame clones and omits some. Of 150,000 to 200,000 clones listed, about 92% were seen once; the top ten hold approximately 1.3%. The sequences come from peripheral blood, collected 28 days after the second AZD1222 dose. Every receptor here comes from an adult who received the AZD1222 COVID-19 vaccine.

V gene TRBV5-6 combines with J gene TRBJ1-1; no firm D call. The CDR3 covers 16 residues. CDR1 is SGHDT, CDR2 YYEEEE, per germline. Trimming stripped 1 base from V and 1 base from J, with 14 bases between. CDR3 sequence: CASSLRAGGTNTEAFF. The CDR3 nucleotides are TGTGCCAGCAGCTTGCGGGCAGGAGGAACGAACACTGAAGCTTTCTTT.

V usage is TRBV9 and J usage is TRBJ2-1; a possible D gene is TRBD1 (6 bases). Trimming removed 4 bases from V and 1 base from J, with 12 bases in between. This CDR3 has 15 residues. CDR1 is SGDLS, CDR2 YYNGEE, per germline. Here the CDR3 DNA reads TGTGCCAGCAGCCCCACAGGGAAATCCTACAATGAGCAGTTCTTC. This encodes CASSPTGKSYNEQFF. The entire variable domain, with the rest obtained from reference TRBV9 and TRBJ2-1, is as follows: DSGVTQTPKHLITATGQRVTLRCSPRSGDLSVYWYQQSLDQGLQFLIQYYNGEERAKGNILERFSAQQFPDLHSELNLSSLELGDSALYFCASSPTGKSYNEQFFGPGTRLTVL.

This clone has only a few counts. The V call is TRBV15, the J call TRBJ1-5; D not certain. Germline CDR1 reads LNHNV; CDR2 reads YYDKDF (reference sequence). The V and J ends lost 5 bases and 2 bases respectively, with 13 bases between them. The CDR3 sequence is 15 residues long. In DNA, the CDR3 is TGTGCCACCAGCTCTCGTGGGCTTCGCAATCAGCCCCAGCATTTT. This encodes CATSSRGLRNQPQHF.

Written as DNA, the CDR3 is TGTGCTAGTGGTCGTCGACAAGAGTATACGCAGTATTTT. Its translation: CASGRRQEYTQYF. J is TRBJ2-3 and V is TRBV12-5; D is ambiguous. From germline, CDR1 is LGHNT and CDR2 FRNRAP. Trimming removed 5 bases from V and 7 bases from J, with 13 bases in between. This CDR3 comprises 13 residues. Based on the CDR3 plus reference TRBV12-5 and TRBJ2-3, the full variable domain is DARVTQTPRHKVTEMGQEVTMRCQPILGHNTVFWYRQTMMQGLELLAYFRNRAPLDDSGMPKDRFSAEMPDATLATLKIQPSEPRDSAVYFCASGRRQEYTQYFGPGTRLTVL.

This clone occurred a few times. The J gene is TRBJ2-1, the V gene TRBV30; 7 bases are a match to TRBD2. The germline V gene encodes CDR1 GTSNPN and CDR2 SVGIG (reference sequence). The CDR3 consists of 14 residues. V shed 8 bases and J 2 bases; nucleotides not matched to a gene: 9. CDR3 in DNA: TGTGCCCGAGCCCTCGCGGGAGCCTACAATGAGCAGTTCTTC. It is translated as CARALAGAYNEQFF.

The chain is built from TRBV18 and TRBJ2-1, with 13 nucleotides matching TRBD2. Trimming cost V 3 bases and J 6 bases; bases outside gene matches: 11. Per the germline V gene, CDR1 is KGHSH and CDR2 is LQKENI. This CDR3 is 18 amino acids long. CDR3 protein: CASSPRQGGLAGANEQFF. CDR3 bases: TGTGCCAGCTCACCTCGACAGGGAGGACTAGCGGGAGCCAATGAGCAGTTCTTC. The variable domain in full, with the rest retrieved from reference TRBV18 and TRBJ2-1, is NAGVMQNPRHLVRRRGQEARLRCSPMKGHSHVYWYRQLPEEGLKFMVYLQKENIIDESGMPKERFSAEFPKEGPSILRIQQVVRGDSAAYFCASSPRQGGLAGANEQFFGPGTRLTVL.

The chain links TRBV9 to TRBJ2-3; 9 bases are a match to TRBD2. The V and J ends lost 0 bases and 2 bases, in that order; junction bases with no gene match: 4. CDR1 SGDLS and CDR2 YYNGEE come from the germline V gene. CDR3 length: 16 amino acids. Written as DNA, the CDR3 is TGTGCCAGCAGCGTAGGCGGGGGGGCCATCACAGATACGCAGTATTTT. This sequence encodes CASSVGGGAITDTQYF.

The chain is built from TRBV9 and TRBJ2-5; no clear D. The CDR3 consists of 13 residues. Between the trimmed V and J ends, which lost 3 bases and 5 bases, there was a span of 11 bases. Per the germline V gene, CDR1 is SGDLS and CDR2 is YYNGEE. The CDR3 protein is CASSAVFGETQYF. The CDR3 DNA reads TGTGCCAGCAGCGCAGTTTTTGGGGAGACCCAGTACTTC. The entire variable domain, with the rest obtained from reference TRBV9 and TRBJ2-5, is as follows: DSGVTQTPKHLITATGQRVTLRCSPRSGDLSVYWYQQSLDQGLQFLIQYYNGEERAKGNILERFSAQQFPDLHSELNLSSLELGDSALYFCASSAVFGETQYFGPGTRLLVL.

The CDR3 here is CASSQEGEQYF. CDR3 nucleotide sequence: TGTGCCAGCAGCCAAGAGGGGGAGCAGTACTTC. The chain has TRBV3-1 (or the pseudogene TRBV3-2) and TRBJ2-7; D gene ambiguous. The V gene's germline CDR1 is LGHDT and CDR2 YNNKEL (reference sequence). The CDR3 covers 11 residues. The V end lost 0 bases, the J end lost 7 bases, and 4 bases lay between the germline ends.

The chain employs TRBV21-1 and TRBJ2-7; the table assigns TRBD1, which was not confirmed against the DNA. TRBV21-1 is assigned pseudogene status. This CDR3 contains 19 residues. The CDR3 reads CASSSRPSPGQTISYEQYF. The CDR3 nucleotides read TGTGCCAGCAGCTCCCGACCCAGCCCAGGACAGACTATCTCCTACGAGCAGTACTTC.